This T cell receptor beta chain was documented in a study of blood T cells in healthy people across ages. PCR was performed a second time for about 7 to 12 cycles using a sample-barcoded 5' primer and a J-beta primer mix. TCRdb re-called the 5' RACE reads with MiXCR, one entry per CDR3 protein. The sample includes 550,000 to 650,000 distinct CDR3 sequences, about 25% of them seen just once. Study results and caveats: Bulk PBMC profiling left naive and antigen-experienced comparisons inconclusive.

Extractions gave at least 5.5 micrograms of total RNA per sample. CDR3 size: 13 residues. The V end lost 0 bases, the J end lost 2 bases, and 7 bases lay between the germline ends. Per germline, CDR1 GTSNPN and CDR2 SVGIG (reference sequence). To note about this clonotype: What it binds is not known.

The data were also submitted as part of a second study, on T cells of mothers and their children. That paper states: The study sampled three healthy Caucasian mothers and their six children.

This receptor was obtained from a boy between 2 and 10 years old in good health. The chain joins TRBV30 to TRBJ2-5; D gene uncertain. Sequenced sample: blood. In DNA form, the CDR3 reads TGTGCCTGGAGTGTAAACACTCAAGAGACCCAGTACTTC. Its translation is CAWSVNTQETQYF.